This is a list of T cell receptor beta chains from one sample in a study of blood T cell repertoires in COVID-19. Profiling relied on immunoSEQ multiplex PCR, and the TCRdb table lists in-frame clones only, not all of them. The top ten clones hold approximately 2.6% of a sample with a few hundred thousand clones, approximately 92% of them seen once. Sequenced sample: peripheral blood. All receptors derive from a person under 35 with COVID-19, enrolled during active disease. Each CDR3 is given with its conserved first and last residue.

v_call	j_call	cdr3_aa
TRBV6-5	TRBJ2-3	CASSLITDTQYF
TRBV5-4	TRBJ2-3	CASTLGGGLAGNTDTQYF
TRBV9	TRBJ2-5	CASSPTVYQETQYF
TRBV7-9	TRBJ2-7	CASSLGKGAGEPYEQYF
TRBV9	TRBJ2-1	CASSDPPGGFNEQFF
TRBV27	TRBJ2-2	CASSFLSSTNTGELFF
TRBV5-1	TRBJ1-4	CASSSTSTNEKLFF
TRBV4-1	TRBJ2-1	CASSPIPGLAGGPPYNEQFF
TRBV6-1	TRBJ2-7	CASSELQGLRDEQYF
TRBV27	TRBJ2-7	CASSLAVGLAPYEQYF
TRBV29-1	TRBJ1-2	CSVEVSYRYGYTF
TRBV24-1	TRBJ2-2	CATSDWSGTTVSGELFF
TRBV5-1	TRBJ1-1	CASSLGGETEAFF
TRBV19	TRBJ2-5	CASRPRGQETQYF
TRBV25-1	TRBJ2-5	CASSARDREPQETQYF
TRBV7-2	TRBJ1-2	CATSRTGITPYGYTF
TRBV11-2	TRBJ1-5	CASSLYQGDHQPQHF
TRBV4-3	TRBJ1-4	CASSTGTGISEKLFF
TRBV11-2	TRBJ2-7	CASSLTTGTEGQYF
TRBV29-1	TRBJ1-5	CSVRGTGINQPQHF
TRBV5-1	TRBJ2-2	CASAVGGNTGELFF
TRBV5-1	TRBJ1-1	CASSLADGRVTVEAFF
TRBV28	TRBJ1-2	CASSWAGTNYGYTF